The clone carrying this T cell receptor (beta chain) was seen many times. What it binds is not known. This sample was included in a study of regulatory T cells in long-lasting Graves disease. The CDR3 sequence is 17 residues long. V lost 7 bases to trimming and J lost 2 bases, with 24 bases between them. The germline gives CDR1 MNHEY, CDR2 SVGEGT. Study outcomes and limitations: Lower TCR diversity characterized persistent Graves' patients relative to newly diagnosed patients.

Construction of TCR beta libraries relied on iRepertoire HTBI primers and on Arm-PCR targeting CDR3 regions. TCRdb passed the multiplex PCR reads through MiXCR, listing each CDR3 protein once. Of some 340,000 distinct CDR3 sequences in the sample, less than 30% were seen once. Time point specified: persistent/refractory GD, antithyroid drugs over 5 years with positive TRAb. Generation of the TCR library employed RNA extracted from PBMCs. It was an endocrinology department in Xi'an, China, that provided the patients. This clonotype was obtained from a woman in her thirties or forties with Graves disease. The V and J genes are TRBV6-2 or TRBV6-3 and TRBJ2-7; D not resolved. Sequenced here: peripheral blood mononuclear cells (PBMCs), sampled when the disease was refractory, from a patient treated with antithyroid drugs. The CDR3 sequence is CASIARGLGGSTYEQYF. The CDR3 DNA reads TGTGCCAGCATCGCCCGCGGATTGGGCGGATCGACCTACGAGCAGTACTTC.